This TCR beta chain was found in a study of cytomegalovirus exposure and HLA in healthy donors. Study information: Early on, a data release was issued that held approximately 78 million unique TCRs from HLA-typed donors.

Notes on the study in general: Specificity for CMV antigens was confirmed in vitro for a few of the CMV-associated chains. In a later analysis, roughly 17,000 TCR beta sequences were associated with HLA alleles at 0.05 false discovery rate. A later analysis linked a missense DCLRE1C variant to TCR beta V- and J-gene trimming.

Germline V gene sequence: CDR1 MDHEN, CDR2 SYDVKM. V dropped 6 bases and J dropped 6; count of bases not matched to a gene: 16. This CDR3 spans 17 amino acids. In the case of this clone: Antigen specificity is unknown.

Both 60 Vbeta primers and 13 Jbeta primers went into the PCR. The method was immunoSEQ multiplex PCR; TCRdb's version includes in-frame clones alone and lacks a portion of them. The profile shows some 160,000 clones, roughly 80% of them singletons. This TCR came from a man aged 45 to 65 in good health and CMV-seropositive. What was sequenced was PBMCs. The chain has TRBV28 and TRBJ2-3, with 9 bases that match TRBD1. The CDR3 DNA reads as TGTGCCAGCAGAACCCCTGGCTTCGGGACAGGGAGGGATACGCAGTATTTT. Translation: CASRTPGFGTGRDTQYF.